This TCR beta chain was sequenced in a study of blood T cell repertoires in COVID-19. Study at large: Nucleic acid was either cDNA or gDNA, and it came from T cells, B-cell-depleted T cells, or PBMCs.

Profiling relied on immunoSEQ multiplex PCR, and the TCRdb table lists in-frame clones only, not all of them. The sample includes approximately 53,000 clones, 85% to 90% of them seen just once. Sequencing used peripheral blood. The source is a human donor in a cohort sampled during active COVID-19.

The CDR3 DNA is TGTGCCTGGACTCCGGGACAGACCTTCTATGGCTACACCTTC. Translation: CAWTPGQTFYGYTF. This chain connects TRBV30 to TRBJ1-2; 7 bases match TRBD1. V shed 4 bases, J shed 4 bases, and the junction held 9 bases outside the gene matches. CDR1 and CDR2 (germline): GTSNPN, SVGIG (reference sequence). There are 14 residues in the CDR3.